The clone carrying this TCR beta chain has just a few counts. Its antigen is undetermined. Germline CDR1 and CDR2: SGHRS and YFSETQ. The V and J ends lost 4 bases and 4 bases respectively, with 20 bases between them. The CDR3 sequence is 16 residues long. Measured with immunoSEQ multiplex PCR; TCRdb has only the in-frame clones, and not every one. This table holds about 30,000 clones, roughly 80% found once. Using viral peptide pools, the ViraFEST assay grew out antigen-specific CD4+ T cells prior to sequencing. Following 10 days of culture, CD4+ T cells were isolated. Participants completed two doses of the BNT162b2 or mRNA-1273 vaccine. Approximately 2 million PBMC were placed in each well, which was supplemented with approximately 10 IU/ml IL-2 and roughly 9 ug/ml peptides. The data are from a study of vaccination effects on CD4 cells after COVID-19.

V usage is TRBV5-1 and J usage is TRBJ1-1; D gene ambiguous. The receptor was isolated from a human donor who received a COVID-19 vaccine. Some clones in this sample may be carry-over from other donors' samples. The input for sequencing was CD4+ T cells from PBMCs cultured with SARS-CoV-2 spike peptides, taken after COVID-19 vaccination. The CDR3 reads CASSATVQLAGTEAFF. DNA for the CDR3: TGCGCCAGCAGCGCAACAGTGCAGTTGGCGGGCACTGAAGCTTTCTTT.